What follows describes a single T cell receptor beta chain. The sample comes from a study of blood T cell repertoires in COVID-19. Study information: Whether acute or convalescent, the COVID-19 samples came from the United States, Italy and Spain. Sources were T cells, B-cell-depleted T cells, or PBMCs; the material itself was cDNA or gDNA.

Two negative PCRs, clearance, or symptom resolution characterized the recovered Cohort 3 donors. Germline CDR1 is ENHRY and CDR2 is SYGVKD. The CDR3 runs 14 residues. Trimming took off 2 bases at V and 1 base at J, with 8 bases between the two ends. Some clones are missing from TCRdb's copy, which holds only in-frame ones; the method was immunoSEQ multiplex PCR. The sample includes about 240,000 clones, about 89% of them seen just once. The chain recombines TRBV10-3 with TRBJ1-2; unclear D gene. The sequence was collected from a woman in her twenties or thirties who had recovered from COVID-19. The specimen sequenced was PBMCs or T cells enriched from blood (not recorded which). CDR3 in DNA: TGTGCCATCAGTGAGGCGGGTCTTAACTATGGCTACACCTTC. It is translated as CAISEAGLNYGYTF.